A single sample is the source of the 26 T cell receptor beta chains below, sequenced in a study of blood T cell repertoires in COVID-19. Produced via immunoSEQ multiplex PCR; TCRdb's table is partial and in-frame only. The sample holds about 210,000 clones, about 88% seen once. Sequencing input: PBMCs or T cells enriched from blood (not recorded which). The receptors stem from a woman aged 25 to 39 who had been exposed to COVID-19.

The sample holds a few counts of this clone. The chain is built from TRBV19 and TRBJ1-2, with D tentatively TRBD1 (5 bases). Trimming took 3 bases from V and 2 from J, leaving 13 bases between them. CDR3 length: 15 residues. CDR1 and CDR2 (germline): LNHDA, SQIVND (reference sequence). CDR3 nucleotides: TGTGCCAGTAGTATTGGCCAGGGCCCGAACTATGGCTACACCTTC. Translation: CASSIGQGPNYGYTF.

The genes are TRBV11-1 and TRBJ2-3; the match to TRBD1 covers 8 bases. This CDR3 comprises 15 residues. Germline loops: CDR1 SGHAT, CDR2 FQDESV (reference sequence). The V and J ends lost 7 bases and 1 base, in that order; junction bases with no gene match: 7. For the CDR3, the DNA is TGTGCCAGCACTTCAACGGGACAGGGCACAGATACGCAGTATTTT. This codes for CASTSTGQGTDTQYF. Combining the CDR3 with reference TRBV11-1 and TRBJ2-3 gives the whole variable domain EAEVAQSPRYKITEKSQAVAFWCDPISGHATLYWYRQILGQGPELLVQFQDESVVDDSQLPKDRFSAERLKGVDSTLKIQPAELGDSAMYLCASTSTGQGTDTQYFGPGTRLTVL.

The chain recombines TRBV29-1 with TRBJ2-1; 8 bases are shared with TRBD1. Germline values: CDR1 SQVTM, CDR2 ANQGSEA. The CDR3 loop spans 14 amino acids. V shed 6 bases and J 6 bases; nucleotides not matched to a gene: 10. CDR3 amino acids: CSVDGQGWVNEQFF. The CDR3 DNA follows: TGCAGCGTCGACGGACAGGGATGGGTCAATGAGCAGTTCTTC.

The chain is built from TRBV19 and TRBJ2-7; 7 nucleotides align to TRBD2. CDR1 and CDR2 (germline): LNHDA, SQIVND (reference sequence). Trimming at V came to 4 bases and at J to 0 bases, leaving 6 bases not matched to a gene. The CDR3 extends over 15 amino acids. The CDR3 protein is CASSRGEGISYEQYF. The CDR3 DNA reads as TGTGCCAGTAGTAGAGGGGAGGGAATCTCCTACGAGCAGTACTTC.

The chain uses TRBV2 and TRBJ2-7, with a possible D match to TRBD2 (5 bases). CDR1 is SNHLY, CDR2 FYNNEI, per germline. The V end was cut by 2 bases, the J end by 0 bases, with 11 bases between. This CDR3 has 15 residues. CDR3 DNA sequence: TGTGCCAGCAGTGAATCCGGGATTCCCTCCTACGAGCAGTACTTC. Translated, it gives CASSESGIPSYEQYF.

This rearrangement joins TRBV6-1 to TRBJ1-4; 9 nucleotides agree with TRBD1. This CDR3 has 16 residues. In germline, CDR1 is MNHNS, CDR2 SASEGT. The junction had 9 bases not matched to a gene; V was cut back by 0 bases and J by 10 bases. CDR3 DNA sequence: TGTGCCAGCAGTGAAGCGCTGGGACAGGGATTCGGAAAACTGTTTTTT. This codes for CASSEALGQGFGKLFF.

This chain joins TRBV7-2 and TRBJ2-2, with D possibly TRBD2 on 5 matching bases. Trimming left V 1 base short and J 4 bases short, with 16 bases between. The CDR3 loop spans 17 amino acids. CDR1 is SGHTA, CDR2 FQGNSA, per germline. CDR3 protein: CASSLVLARSGTGELFF. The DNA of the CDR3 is TGTGCCAGCAGCTTAGTGCTAGCCCGATCCGGCACCGGGGAGCTGTTTTTT.

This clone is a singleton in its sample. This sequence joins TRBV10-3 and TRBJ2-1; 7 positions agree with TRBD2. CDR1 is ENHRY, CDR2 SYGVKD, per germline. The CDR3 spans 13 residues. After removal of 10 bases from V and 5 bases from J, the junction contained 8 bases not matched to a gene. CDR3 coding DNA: TGTGCCACCGGGGCTAGCGGCGACAATGAGCAGTTCTTC. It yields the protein CATGASGDNEQFF.

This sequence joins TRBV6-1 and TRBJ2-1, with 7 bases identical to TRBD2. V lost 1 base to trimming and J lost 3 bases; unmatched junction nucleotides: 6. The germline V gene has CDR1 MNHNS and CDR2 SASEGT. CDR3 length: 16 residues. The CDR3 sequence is CASSEEEAGVYNEQFF. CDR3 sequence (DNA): TGTGCCAGCAGTGAAGAGGAGGCGGGGGTCTACAATGAGCAGTTCTTC.

CDR3 loop: CASRMVSRNEQFF. DNA for the CDR3: TGTGCCAGCAGGATGGTAAGCCGCAATGAGCAGTTCTTC. This chain connects TRBV6-5 to TRBJ2-1; D gene unclear. Trimming removed 6 bases at V and 6 bases at J, with 12 bases between. Germline V CDR1 and CDR2: MNHEY, SVGAGI. This CDR3 has 13 residues.

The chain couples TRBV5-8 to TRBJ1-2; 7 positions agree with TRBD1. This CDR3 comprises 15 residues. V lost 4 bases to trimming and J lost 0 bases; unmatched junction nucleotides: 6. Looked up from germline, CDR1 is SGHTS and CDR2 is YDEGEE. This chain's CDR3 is CASSQTGTANYGYTF. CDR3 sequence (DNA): TGTGCCAGCAGCCAGACCGGGACAGCTAACTATGGCTACACCTTC.

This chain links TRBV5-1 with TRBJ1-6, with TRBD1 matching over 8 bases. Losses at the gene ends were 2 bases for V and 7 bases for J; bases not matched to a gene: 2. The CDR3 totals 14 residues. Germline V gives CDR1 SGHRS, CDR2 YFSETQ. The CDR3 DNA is TGCGCCAGCAGCTTCGGACAGGGCAATTCACCCCTCCACTTT. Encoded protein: CASSFGQGNSPLHF. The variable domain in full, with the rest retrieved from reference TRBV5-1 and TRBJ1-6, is KAGVTQTPRYLIKTRGQQVTLSCSPISGHRSVSWYQQTPGQGLQFLFEYFSETQRNKGNFPGRFSGRQFSNSRSEMNVSTLELGDSALYLCASSFGQGNSPLHFGNGTRLTVT.

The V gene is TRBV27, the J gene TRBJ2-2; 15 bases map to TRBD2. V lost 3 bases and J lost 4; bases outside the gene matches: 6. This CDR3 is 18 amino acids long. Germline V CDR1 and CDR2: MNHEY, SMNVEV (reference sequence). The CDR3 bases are TGTGCCAGCAGTTTGCCAGGACTAGCGGGGGGGTCCACCGGGGAGCTGTTTTTT. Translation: CASSLPGLAGGSTGELFF.

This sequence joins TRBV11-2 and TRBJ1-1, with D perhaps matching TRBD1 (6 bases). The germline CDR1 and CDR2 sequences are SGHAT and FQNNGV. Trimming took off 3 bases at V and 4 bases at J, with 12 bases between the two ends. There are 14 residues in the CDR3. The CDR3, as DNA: TGTGCCAGCAGCTTCGCTAGGGGGAGCACTGAAGCTTTCTTT. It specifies CASSFARGSTEAFF.

CDR3 in DNA: TGCGCCAGCAGCTTGACGAGCCCTAGCACAGATACGCAGTATTTT. Translated: CASSLTSPSTDTQYF. The rearrangement uses TRBV5-1 and TRBJ2-3; D unresolved. Between the trimmed V and J ends, which lost 1 base and 0 bases, there was a span of 9 bases. The CDR3 is 15 residues long. Per germline, CDR1 SGHRS and CDR2 YFSETQ.

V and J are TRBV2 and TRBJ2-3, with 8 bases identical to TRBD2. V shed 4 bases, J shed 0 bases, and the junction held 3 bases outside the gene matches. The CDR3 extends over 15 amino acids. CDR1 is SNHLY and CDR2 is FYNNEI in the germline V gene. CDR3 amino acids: CASSVAGLSTDTQYF. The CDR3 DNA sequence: TGTGCCAGCAGTGTAGCGGGGCTGAGCACAGATACGCAGTATTTT.

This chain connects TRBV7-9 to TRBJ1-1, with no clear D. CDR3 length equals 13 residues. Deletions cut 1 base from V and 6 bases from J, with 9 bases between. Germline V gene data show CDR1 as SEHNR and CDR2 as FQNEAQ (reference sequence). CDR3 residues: CASSLDHNSEAFF. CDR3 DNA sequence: TGTGCCAGCAGCTTAGATCATAACTCTGAAGCTTTCTTT.

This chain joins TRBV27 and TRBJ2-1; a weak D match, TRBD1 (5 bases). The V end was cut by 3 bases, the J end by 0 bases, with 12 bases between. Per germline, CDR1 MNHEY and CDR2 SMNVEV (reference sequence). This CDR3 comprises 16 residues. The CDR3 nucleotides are TGTGCCAGCAGTTTTACCTGGGGCCGCTCCTACAATGAGCAGTTCTTC. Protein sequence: CASSFTWGRSYNEQFF.

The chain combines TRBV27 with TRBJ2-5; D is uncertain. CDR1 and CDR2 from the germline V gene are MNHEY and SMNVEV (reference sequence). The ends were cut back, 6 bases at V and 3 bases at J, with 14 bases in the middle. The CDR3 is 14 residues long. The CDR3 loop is CASRTEIKEETQYF. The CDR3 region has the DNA TGTGCCAGCAGAACGGAGATTAAAGAAGAGACCCAGTACTTC.

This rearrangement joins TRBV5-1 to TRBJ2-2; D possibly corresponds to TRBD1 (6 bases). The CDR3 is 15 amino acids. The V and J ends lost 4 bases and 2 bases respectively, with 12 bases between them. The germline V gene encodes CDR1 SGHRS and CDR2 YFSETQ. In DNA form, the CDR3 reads TGCGCCAGCAGCCCGCGGACAGAAAACACCGGGGAGCTGTTTTTT. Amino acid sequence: CASSPRTENTGELFF.

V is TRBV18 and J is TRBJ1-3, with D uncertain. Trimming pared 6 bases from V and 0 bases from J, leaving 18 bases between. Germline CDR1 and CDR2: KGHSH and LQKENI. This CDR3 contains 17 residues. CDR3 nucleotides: TGTGCCAGCTCCGACGGGTCCGGGATGAACTCTGGAAACACCATATATTTT. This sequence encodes CASSDGSGMNSGNTIYF.

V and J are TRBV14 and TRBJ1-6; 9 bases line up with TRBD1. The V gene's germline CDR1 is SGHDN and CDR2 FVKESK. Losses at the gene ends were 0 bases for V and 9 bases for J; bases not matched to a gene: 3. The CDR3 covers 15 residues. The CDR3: CASSQEGQGLSPLHF. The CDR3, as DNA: TGTGCCAGCAGCCAAGAGGGACAGGGCCTTTCACCCCTCCACTTT.

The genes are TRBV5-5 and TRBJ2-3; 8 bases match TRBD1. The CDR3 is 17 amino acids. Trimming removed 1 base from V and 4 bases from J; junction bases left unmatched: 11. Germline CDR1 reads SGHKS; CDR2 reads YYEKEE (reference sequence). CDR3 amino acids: CASSLSLRTGMPDTQYF. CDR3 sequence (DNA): TGTGCCAGCAGCTTGTCTCTTCGGACAGGGATGCCAGATACGCAGTATTTT.

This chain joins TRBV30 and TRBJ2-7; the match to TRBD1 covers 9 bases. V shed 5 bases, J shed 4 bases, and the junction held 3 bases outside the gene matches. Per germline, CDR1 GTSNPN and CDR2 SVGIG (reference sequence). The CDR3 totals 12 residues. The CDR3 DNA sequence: TGTGCCTGGGGGGGACAGGGATACGAGCAGTACTTC. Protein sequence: CAWGGQGYEQYF.

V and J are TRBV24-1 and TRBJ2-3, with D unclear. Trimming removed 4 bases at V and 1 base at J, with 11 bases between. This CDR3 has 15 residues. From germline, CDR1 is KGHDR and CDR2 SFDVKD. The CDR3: CATSELTRGTDTQYF. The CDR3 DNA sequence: TGTGCCACCAGTGAGCTGACAAGAGGCACAGATACGCAGTATTTT.

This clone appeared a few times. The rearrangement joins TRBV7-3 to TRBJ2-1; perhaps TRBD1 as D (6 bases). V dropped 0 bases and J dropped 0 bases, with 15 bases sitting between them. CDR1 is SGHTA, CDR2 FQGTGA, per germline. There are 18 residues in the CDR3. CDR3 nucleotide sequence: TGTGCCAGCAGCTTAACCCTCCTGGGGGCGAGCTCCTACAATGAGCAGTTCTTC. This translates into CASSLTLLGASSYNEQFF.